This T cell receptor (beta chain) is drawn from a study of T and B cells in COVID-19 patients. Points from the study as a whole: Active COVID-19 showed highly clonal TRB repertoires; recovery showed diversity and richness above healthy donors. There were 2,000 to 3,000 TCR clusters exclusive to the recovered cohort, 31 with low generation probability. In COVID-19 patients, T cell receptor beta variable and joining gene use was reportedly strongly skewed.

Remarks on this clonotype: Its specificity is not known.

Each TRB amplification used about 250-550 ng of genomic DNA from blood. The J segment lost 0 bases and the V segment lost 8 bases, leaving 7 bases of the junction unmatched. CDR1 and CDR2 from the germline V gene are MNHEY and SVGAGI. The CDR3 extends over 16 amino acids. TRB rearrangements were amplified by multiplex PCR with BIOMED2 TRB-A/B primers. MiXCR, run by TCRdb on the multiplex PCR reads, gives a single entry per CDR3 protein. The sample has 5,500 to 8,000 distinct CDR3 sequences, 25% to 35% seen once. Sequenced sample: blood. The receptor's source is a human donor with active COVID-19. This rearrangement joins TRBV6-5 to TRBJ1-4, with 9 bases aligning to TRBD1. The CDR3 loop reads CASQPRDRATNEKLFF. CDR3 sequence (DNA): TGTGCCAGCCAACCCCGGGACAGGGCAACTAATGAAAAACTGTTTTTT.